One sample yielded the 18 T cell receptor beta chains listed below, sequenced in a study of radiation and T cells in renal cell carcinoma. Repertoires were generated with immunoSEQ multiplex PCR, while TCRdb's copy carries only in-frame clones and drops some. The data hold 50,000 to 65,000 clones, with approximately 80% observed a single time. As for time point: blood 4 weeks post-SBRT, at nephrectomy. Treatment meaning: 15 Gy SBRT to primary tumor, nephrectomy 4 weeks later. The input for sequencing was blood, taken from a patient whose treatment included radiotherapy and nephrectomy. The receptors shown here come from a man in his sixties with renal cell carcinoma.

This chain uses TRBV7-9 with TRBJ2-5; TRBD1 matches 8 bases. J gave up 3 bases and V 6 bases, and 9 bases lay outside the gene matches. Germline CDR1 SEHNR, CDR2 FQNEAQ (reference sequence). This CDR3 comprises 15 residues. CDR3 sequence: CASRTDRALKETQYF. The CDR3 DNA reads TGTGCCAGCAGGACGGACAGGGCGCTAAAAGAGACCCAGTACTTC.

The chain uses TRBV7-6 and TRBJ2-7, with D hard to call. The CDR3 spans 14 residues. Between the trimmed V and J ends, which lost 1 base and 0 bases, there was a span of 7 bases. Germline-derived CDR1 and CDR2 are SGHVS and FNYEAQ. In nucleotides, the CDR3 is TGTGCCAGCAGCTTAGATCAGGACTCCTACGAGCAGTACTTC. This encodes CASSLDQDSYEQYF.

This chain joins TRBV10-2 and TRBJ2-5; 12 bases fit TRBD1. Germline CDR1 is WSHSY and CDR2 is SAAADI. The CDR3 has 17 amino acids. With 4 bases clipped from V and 5 bases from J, the junction kept 11 bases outside the gene matches. The CDR3 nucleotides are TGCGCCAGCAGTGGTCCCTCGGGACAGGGGGCGTCGGAGACCCAGTACTTC. Residues: CASSGPSGQGASETQYF.

The chain uses TRBV4-3 and TRBJ2-2; possibly TRBD1 for D (5 bases). The V end was cut by 1 base, the J end by 6 bases, with 12 bases between. Germline values: CDR1 LGHNA, CDR2 YSLEER. The CDR3 totals 15 residues. The CDR3 region is CASSQGSRVPGELFF. The DNA for the CDR3 is TGCGCCAGCAGCCAAGGTTCCAGGGTCCCCGGGGAGCTGTTTTTT.

The chain links TRBV6-1 to TRBJ1-1; TRBD1 matches at 7 bases. V was pared by 6 bases and J by 1 base, with 5 bases of the junction left unmatched. Germline loops: CDR1 MNHNS, CDR2 SASEGT. The CDR3 length is 14 residues. CDR3 in DNA: TGTGCCAGCAGACCGGGACAGTCGAACACTGAAGCTTTCTTT. Residues: CASRPGQSNTEAFF.

The chain recombines TRBV11-2 with TRBJ1-1; 7 bases fit TRBD1. Losses at the gene ends were 3 bases for V and 0 bases for J; bases not matched to a gene: 10. This CDR3 is built from 17 residues. Germline V CDR1 and CDR2: SGHAT, FQNNGV. This CDR3 reads CASSFLLQGPLNTEAFF. In nucleotides, the CDR3 is TGTGCCAGCAGCTTTCTACTACAGGGGCCCTTGAACACTGAAGCTTTCTTT.

The CDR3 reads CASSRGYQETQYF. The CDR3 DNA follows: TGTGCCAGCAGTCGGGGCTACCAAGAGACCCAGTACTTC. The V gene is TRBV7-6, the J gene TRBJ2-5; D may be TRBD1 or TRBD2 (5 bases each). With 6 bases removed from V and 0 bases from J, the gap between germline ends came to 8 bases. Germline V gene sequence: CDR1 SGHVS, CDR2 FNYEAQ. This CDR3 contains 13 residues.

The chain couples TRBV27 to TRBJ1-2, with D unclear. Germline CDR1 MNHEY, CDR2 SMNVEV (reference sequence). This CDR3 spans 13 amino acids. Deletions cut 6 bases from V and 3 bases from J, with 11 bases between. This chain's CDR3 is CASRGGFDYGYTF. The CDR3 coding sequence is TGTGCCAGCAGAGGAGGGTTTGACTATGGCTACACCTTC.

The chain employs TRBV6-1 and TRBJ2-1; the D gene could be TRBD1 or TRBD2 (5 bases each). Germline V gene data show CDR1 as MNHNS and CDR2 as SASEGT. This CDR3 is built from 13 residues. Trimming took off 4 bases at V and 9 bases at J, with 13 bases between the two ends. The CDR3 DNA sequence: TGTGCCAGCAGTGGTCCGGGACCTCCTGAGCAGTTCTTC. Translation gives CASSGPGPPEQFF.

V is TRBV10-3 and J is TRBJ2-7; D gene ambiguous. CDR3 length: 14 amino acids. The V and J ends lost 0 bases and 0 bases respectively, with 6 bases between them. Germline-derived CDR1 and CDR2 are ENHRY and SYGVKD. The DNA of the CDR3 is TGTGCCATCAGTGAGTCTAGCAACTCCTACGAGCAGTACGTC. Translated: CAISESSNSYEQYV.

Only one count was recorded for this clone. This rearrangement joins TRBV9 to TRBJ1-2; 8 nucleotides line up with TRBD1. The CDR3 has 13 residues. The ends lost 0 bases at V and 8 bases at J; junction bases unmatched: 3. Per the germline V gene, CDR1 is SGDLS and CDR2 is YYNGEE. CDR3 sequence (DNA): TGTGCCAGCAGCGTAGGGGACAGGACGGGCTACACCTTC. Amino acid sequence: CASSVGDRTGYTF.

This sequence joins TRBV5-1 and TRBJ2-5; possibly TRBD1 or TRBD2 for D (7 bases each). Germline V gives CDR1 SGHRS, CDR2 YFSETQ. V was cut by 6 bases and J by 5 bases, with 23 bases left in between. This CDR3 comprises 16 residues. This CDR3 is CASNQGEGLPGETQYF. The CDR3 DNA is TGCGCCAGCAACCAGGGGGAGGGACTCCCTGGGGAGACCCAGTACTTC. Filled out from reference TRBV5-1 and TRBJ2-5, the complete variable domain reads KAGVTQTPRYLIKTRGQQVTLSCSPISGHRSVSWYQQTPGQGLQFLFEYFSETQRNKGNFPGRFSGRQFSNSRSEMNVSTLELGDSALYLCASNQGEGLPGETQYFGPGTRLLVL.

This clone has more than one count but fewer than ten. This chain uses TRBV18 with TRBJ1-2, with 7 bases aligning to TRBD1. V lost 5 bases to trimming and J lost 3 bases; unmatched junction nucleotides: 12. Per germline, CDR1 KGHSH and CDR2 LQKENI. This CDR3 contains 16 residues. The CDR3, as DNA: TGTGCCAGCTCATCCCAGACGGCAGGGGGGGACTATGGCTACACCTTC. It is translated as CASSSQTAGGDYGYTF.

The V gene is TRBV6-1, the J gene TRBJ1-5, with D possibly matching TRBD1 (6 bases). Germline loops: CDR1 MNHNS, CDR2 SASEGT. The CDR3 sequence is 15 residues long. V lost 8 bases and J lost 0, with 14 bases in between. The CDR3 region is CASVWEGDSNQPQHF. The DNA of the CDR3 is TGTGCCAGCGTTTGGGAGGGGGATAGCAATCAGCCCCAGCATTTT.

The chain is built from TRBV30 and TRBJ2-6; 8 nucleotides match TRBD1. Germline V gene sequence: CDR1 GTSNPN, CDR2 SVGIG (reference sequence). Trimming cost V 5 bases and J 0 bases; bases outside gene matches: 6. The CDR3 totals 16 residues. CDR3 bases: TGTGCCTGGGACAGGGGCGCTTTCTCTGGGGCCAACGTCCTGACTTTC. Protein product: CAWDRGAFSGANVLTF.

V usage is TRBV27 and J usage is TRBJ2-1; D unresolved. Germline CDR1 MNHEY, CDR2 SMNVEV (reference sequence). Trimming shortened V by 9 bases and J by 4 bases, and 10 bases separated the two germline ends. The CDR3 runs 12 residues. The CDR3 loop is CARPYPYNEQFF. CDR3 DNA: TGTGCCAGACCCTACCCTTACAATGAGCAGTTCTTC.

Comment on this clone: Other DNA sequences in this specimen translate into the identical CDR3. The chain has TRBV19 and TRBJ1-5, with 10 bases lining up with TRBD1. The CDR3 contains 14 residues. The trim removed 5 bases at V and 2 bases at J, leaving 0 bases unmatched. CDR1 and CDR2 (germline): LNHDA, SQIVND (reference sequence). CDR3 coding DNA: TGTGCCAGTAGTGGGACAGGGGGCAATCAGCCCCAGCATTTT. Amino acid sequence: CASSGTGGNQPQHF.

J is TRBJ1-2 and V is TRBV18, with 7 bases aligning to TRBD1. The CDR3 has 15 amino acids. In germline, CDR1 is KGHSH, CDR2 LQKENI. The ends lost 3 bases at V and 7 bases at J; junction bases unmatched: 11. In nucleotides, the CDR3 is TGTGCCAGCTCACCTTTGGGGCAGGGGGACGGTGGCTACACCTTC. Protein product: CASSPLGQGDGGYTF.